Below, 27 T cell receptor beta chains from the same sample are listed, as sequenced in a study of blood T cell repertoires in COVID-19. The method was immunoSEQ multiplex PCR; TCRdb's version includes in-frame clones alone and lacks a portion of them. The data hold 200,000 or so clones, with 90% observed a single time. Sequenced sample: peripheral blood. Receptor source: a man aged 25 to 40 with COVID-19, enrolled during active disease.

CDR3 sequence: CASSLQTGGVGEQYF. CDR3 sequence (DNA): TGCGCCAGCAGCTTGCAGACAGGGGGCGTAGGCGAGCAGTACTTC. The chain carries TRBV5-1 and TRBJ2-7; 10 bases are a match to TRBD1. V trimming: 1 base; J trimming: 6 bases; junction bases outside the gene matches: 7. The CDR3 consists of 15 residues. Germline V gene sequence: CDR1 SGHRS, CDR2 YFSETQ.

The chain is built from TRBV12-5 and TRBJ2-2, with TRBD2 matching over 13 bases. V lost 0 bases to trimming and J lost 7 bases; unmatched junction nucleotides: 2. From germline, CDR1 is LGHNT and CDR2 FRNRAP. The CDR3 sequence is 16 residues long. The CDR3 spells CASGLVLAGGIGELFF. The CDR3 DNA follows: TGTGCTAGTGGTTTGGTACTAGCGGGAGGGATCGGGGAGCTGTTTTTT.

In nucleotides, the CDR3 is TGTGCCAGCACCCCGGGACTAGCGGGCCGCTCCTACAATGAGCAGTTCTTC. Translating it yields CASTPGLAGRSYNEQFF. This chain links TRBV6-2 or TRBV6-3 with TRBJ2-1; 12 nucleotides agree with TRBD2. CDR3 length equals 17 residues. J was trimmed by 0 bases and V by 7 bases; bases with no gene match: 7. CDR1 MNHEY and CDR2 SVGEGT come from the germline V gene.

The chain couples TRBV2 to TRBJ1-2; TRBD1 matches 7 bases. After removal of 5 bases from V and 7 bases from J, the junction contained 7 bases not matched to a gene. Germline lookup yields CDR1 SNHLY and CDR2 FYNNEI. The CDR3 is 13 residues long. CDR3: CASSQRGLGGYTF. The CDR3 nucleotides are TGTGCCAGCAGTCAAAGGGGGCTTGGTGGCTACACCTTC. The full variable domain, its missing parts supplied by reference TRBV2 and TRBJ1-2, is EPEVTQTPSHQVTQMGQEVILRCVPISNHLYFYWYRQILGQKVEFLVSFYNNEISEKSEIFDDQFSVERPDGSNFTLKIRSTKLEDSAMYFCASSQRGLGGYTFGSGTRLTVV.

V is TRBV28 and J is TRBJ2-7; D may be TRBD2 (5 bases). V lost 6 bases and J 6 bases, leaving 21 bases between the germline ends. The germline CDR1 and CDR2 sequences are MDHEN and SYDVKM. The CDR3 has 15 amino acids. The CDR3 DNA follows: TGTGCCAGCAGGGAGGACTCTACGGATGCTTCCGAGCAGTACTTC. This codes for CASREDSTDASEQYF.

The chain couples TRBV2 to TRBJ2-1, with 9 bases lining up with TRBD1. Germline loops: CDR1 SNHLY, CDR2 FYNNEI. V was clipped by 6 bases and J by 9 bases; unmatched bases: 18. The CDR3 length is 17 residues. CDR3 sequence: CASRRAEFPGTGSEQFF. CDR3 DNA sequence: TGTGCCAGCAGGAGGGCCGAATTCCCGGGGACAGGGAGTGAGCAGTTCTTC.

The V call is TRBV9, the J call TRBJ1-2, with D uncertain. The CDR3 covers 13 residues. Germline V CDR1 and CDR2: SGDLS, YYNGEE. Trimming pared 0 bases from V and 2 bases from J, leaving 5 bases between. CDR3 loop: CASSVEQNYGYTF. CDR3 bases: TGTGCCAGCAGCGTAGAACAGAACTATGGCTACACCTTC.

The CDR3 nucleotides read TGTGCCAGCAGTGAAAGTTTTCCAGCCTACGAGCAGTACTTC. Its translation: CASSESFPAYEQYF. The V and J genes are TRBV2 and TRBJ2-7; D is unclear. From germline, CDR1 is SNHLY and CDR2 FYNNEI. This CDR3 has 14 amino acids. V shed 2 bases and J shed 2 bases, with 10 bases lying between them. The entire variable domain, with the rest obtained from reference TRBV2 and TRBJ2-7, is as follows: EPEVTQTPSHQVTQMGQEVILRCVPISNHLYFYWYRQILGQKVEFLVSFYNNEISEKSEIFDDQFSVERPDGSNFTLKIRSTKLEDSAMYFCASSESFPAYEQYFGPGTRLTVT.

The chain is built from TRBV3-1 (or the pseudogene TRBV3-2) and TRBJ2-1, with 12 bases identical to TRBD2. CDR1 and CDR2 (germline): LGHDT, YNNKEL (reference sequence). V lost 1 base, J lost 9 bases, and 4 bases stayed unmatched. This CDR3 is built from 15 residues. CDR3 nucleotides: TGTGCCAGCAGCCAAGGGACTAGCGGGATCGGTGAGCAGTTCTTC. This codes for CASSQGTSGIGEQFF.

This clone was seen a few times. The J gene is TRBJ1-5, the V gene TRBV27; the D is unclear. The CDR3 is 9 amino acids. CDR1 MNHEY and CDR2 SMNVEV come from the germline V gene (reference sequence). V lost 11 bases and J lost 12, with 11 bases in between. CDR3 bases: TGTGCCCGAGGATCGGACCAGCATTTT. Translated, it gives CARGSDQHF.

This clone was picked up a small number of times. V and J are TRBV4-2 and TRBJ1-2; D may be TRBD1 (5 bases). V lost 0 bases and J 7 bases, leaving 9 bases between the germline ends. In germline, CDR1 is LGHNA, CDR2 YNFKEQ. The CDR3 totals 13 residues. The CDR3 loop reads CASSQDMTVGYTF. The CDR3 DNA follows: TGTGCCAGCAGCCAAGATATGACAGTTGGCTACACCTTC.

The V gene is TRBV11-3, the J gene TRBJ1-1, with D maybe TRBD1 (5 bases). Trimming stripped 1 base from V and 1 base from J, with 7 bases between. CDR3 length: 14 amino acids. CDR1 and CDR2 (germline): SGHNT, YENEEA. Here the CDR3 reads CASSLGQSNTEAFF. The CDR3 DNA follows: TGTGCCAGCAGCTTAGGACAGTCGAACACTGAAGCTTTCTTT.

The chain couples TRBV6-5 to TRBJ1-5; D might be TRBD1 (5 bases). The V gene lost 4 bases and the J gene lost 3 bases, with 10 bases spanning the gap. Germline V lookup: CDR1 MNHEY, CDR2 SVGAGI. The CDR3 is made up of 14 amino acids. This CDR3 reads CASSSQGYNQPQHF. As DNA, the CDR3 is TGTGCCAGCAGTTCTCAGGGTTACAATCAGCCCCAGCATTTT.

The chain uses TRBV7-8 and TRBJ1-1; D possibly corresponds to TRBD1 (5 bases). V was clipped by 5 bases and J by 0 bases, with 13 bases between them. Germline lookup yields CDR1 SGHVS and CDR2 FQNEAQ. The CDR3 extends over 15 amino acids. CDR3 in DNA: TGTGCCAGCAGCCCCCCGACAGTGATGAACACTGAAGCTTTCTTT. Translation gives CASSPPTVMNTEAFF.

This chain joins TRBV30 and TRBJ2-7; TRBD1 matches 8 bases. Germline CDR1 and CDR2: GTSNPN and SVGIG (reference sequence). CDR3 length equals 15 residues. V was pared by 2 bases and J by 0 bases, with 6 bases of the junction left unmatched. The CDR3 sequence: CAWSSNRGFSYEQYF. The CDR3 bases are TGTGCCTGGAGTTCCAACAGGGGGTTCTCCTACGAGCAGTACTTC.

J is TRBJ1-3 and V is TRBV30, with D perhaps matching TRBD1 (5 bases). The germline V gene encodes CDR1 GTSNPN and CDR2 SVGIG (reference sequence). The CDR3 spans 15 residues. V was cut by 0 bases and J by 13 bases, with 22 bases left in between. CDR3 in DNA: TGTGCCTGGAGTGTAACCCGGACATTAGGGGACTCGATATATTTT. Encoded protein: CAWSVTRTLGDSIYF.

This chain links TRBV6-5 with TRBJ2-2, with D maybe TRBD1 (5 bases). Trimming took off 2 bases at V and 1 base at J, with 8 bases between the two ends. Germline V gives CDR1 MNHEY, CDR2 SVGAGI. CDR3 length equals 15 residues. As DNA, the CDR3 is TGTGCCAGCAGTTACGACAGAGTGAACACCGGGGAGCTGTTTTTT. Encoded protein: CASSYDRVNTGELFF.

V and J are TRBV2 and TRBJ1-1; D may be TRBD1 (6 bases). V was trimmed by 6 bases and J by 0 bases, leaving 11 bases between them. Germline CDR1 reads SNHLY; CDR2 reads FYNNEI. This CDR3 region has 14 residues. The chain's CDR3 is CASSAQGMNTEAFF. DNA of the CDR3: TGTGCCAGCAGCGCACAGGGAATGAACACTGAAGCTTTCTTT.

This chain uses TRBV2 with TRBJ2-7, with D hard to call. The V gene lost 7 bases and the J gene lost 3 bases, with 7 bases spanning the gap. Germline CDR1 reads SNHLY; CDR2 reads FYNNEI. The CDR3 spans 11 residues. The CDR3 coding sequence is TGTGCCAGCAACAGCTACTACGAGCAGTACTTC. As protein: CASNSYYEQYF.

The chain carries TRBV5-1 and TRBJ2-7; a possible D gene is TRBD2 (5 bases). This CDR3 has 18 residues. The germline V and J ends were trimmed by 3 bases and 3 bases, with 25 bases remaining between them. CDR1 is SGHRS and CDR2 is YFSETQ in the germline V gene. CDR3 bases: TGCGCCAGCAGCTCCGACCCGTATATGGACTGGAGCCTCTACGAGCAGTACTTC. Residues: CASSSDPYMDWSLYEQYF. The full variable domain, completed using reference TRBV5-1 and TRBJ2-7, is KAGVTQTPRYLIKTRGQQVTLSCSPISGHRSVSWYQQTPGQGLQFLFEYFSETQRNKGNFPGRFSGRQFSNSRSEMNVSTLELGDSALYLCASSSDPYMDWSLYEQYFGPGTRLTVT.

This chain links TRBV7-6 with TRBJ1-2, with TRBD1 as a possible D gene (6 bases). The V gene lost 5 bases and the J gene lost 7 bases, with 8 bases spanning the gap. This CDR3 comprises 11 residues. Germline-derived CDR1 and CDR2 are SGHVS and FNYEAQ. The CDR3 reads CASSQGSGYTF. The CDR3 bases are TGTGCCAGCAGCCAGGGGTCTGGCTACACCTTC.

In this sample, this clone turned up a few times. The chain couples TRBV19 to TRBJ2-2; TRBD1 aligns across 10 bases. Trimming removed 3 bases from V and 6 bases from J; junction bases left unmatched: 13. The CDR3 runs 18 residues. Germline CDR1 reads LNHDA; CDR2 reads SQIVND (reference sequence). The CDR3: CASSIPEGTGARSGELFF. The DNA of the CDR3 is TGTGCCAGTAGTATTCCGGAAGGGACAGGGGCGAGATCCGGGGAGCTGTTTTTT.

The J gene is TRBJ1-1, the V gene TRBV18; the D is unclear. Germline CDR1 KGHSH, CDR2 LQKENI. V shed 5 bases and J shed 3 bases, with 13 bases lying between them. This CDR3 contains 14 residues. Written as DNA, the CDR3 is TGTGCCAGCTCAGACACGGACGGGGACACTGAAGCTTTCTTT. This sequence encodes CASSDTDGDTEAFF.

V gene TRBV9 combines with J gene TRBJ1-2; TRBD1 is a possible D gene (5 bases). This CDR3 is 12 amino acids long. V shed 5 bases and J shed 14 bases, with 19 bases lying between them. Looked up from germline, CDR1 is SGDLS and CDR2 is YYNGEE. The CDR3 loop reads CASRSERGGQTF. The CDR3 nucleotides are TGTGCCAGCAGGTCCGAAAGGGGTGGGCAGACCTTC. Combining the CDR3 with reference TRBV9 and TRBJ1-2 gives the whole variable domain DSGVTQTPKHLITATGQRVTLRCSPRSGDLSVYWYQQSLDQGLQFLIQYYNGEERAKGNILERFSAQQFPDLHSELNLSSLELGDSALYFCASRSERGGQTFGSGTRLTVV.

The chain links TRBV7-2 to TRBJ2-2, with D hard to call. There are 14 residues in the CDR3. Trimming left V 3 bases short and J 7 bases short, with 12 bases between. From germline, CDR1 is SGHTA and CDR2 FQGNSA. CDR3: CASSFMEFGGELFF. CDR3 coding DNA: TGTGCCAGCAGCTTCATGGAGTTTGGCGGGGAGCTGTTTTTT. Full variable domain (outside the CDR3, taken from reference TRBV7-2 and TRBJ2-2): GAGVSQSPSNKVTEKGKDVELRCDPISGHTALYWYRQSLGQGLEFLIYFQGNSAPDKSGLPSDRFSAERTGGSVSTLTIQRTQQEDSAVYLCASSFMEFGGELFFGEGSRLTVL.

V is TRBV5-1 and J is TRBJ1-4; the D is unclear. Trimming cost V 0 bases and J 4 bases, with 10 bases left between them. The CDR3 spans 15 residues. Germline V gene lookup returns CDR1 SGHRS and CDR2 YFSETQ. CDR3 bases: TGCGCCAGCAGCTTGGGAGGGCTAGGTAATGAAAAACTGTTTTTT. Protein product: CASSLGGLGNEKLFF.

The rearrangement joins TRBV7-2 to TRBJ2-3; D unclear. With 3 bases removed from V and 2 bases from J, the gap between germline ends came to 12 bases. CDR3 size: 15 residues. CDR1 and CDR2 from the germline V gene are SGHTA and FQGNSA. In DNA form, the CDR3 reads TGTGCCAGCAGCTTGGCATCTCCCCCCACAGATACGCAGTATTTT. It yields the protein CASSLASPPTDTQYF.